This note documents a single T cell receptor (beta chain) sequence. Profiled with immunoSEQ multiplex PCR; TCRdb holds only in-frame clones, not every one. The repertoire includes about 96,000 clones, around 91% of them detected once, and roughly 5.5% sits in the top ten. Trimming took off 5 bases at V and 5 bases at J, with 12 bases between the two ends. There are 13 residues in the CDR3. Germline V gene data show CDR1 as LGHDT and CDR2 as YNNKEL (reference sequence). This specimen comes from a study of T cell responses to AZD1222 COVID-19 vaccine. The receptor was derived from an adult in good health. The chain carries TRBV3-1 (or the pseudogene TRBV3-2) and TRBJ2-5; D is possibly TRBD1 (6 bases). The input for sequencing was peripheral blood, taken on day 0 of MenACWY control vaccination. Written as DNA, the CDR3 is TGTGCCAGCAGCATACAGGGCCGGGAGACCCAGTACTTC. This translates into CASSIQGRETQYF.